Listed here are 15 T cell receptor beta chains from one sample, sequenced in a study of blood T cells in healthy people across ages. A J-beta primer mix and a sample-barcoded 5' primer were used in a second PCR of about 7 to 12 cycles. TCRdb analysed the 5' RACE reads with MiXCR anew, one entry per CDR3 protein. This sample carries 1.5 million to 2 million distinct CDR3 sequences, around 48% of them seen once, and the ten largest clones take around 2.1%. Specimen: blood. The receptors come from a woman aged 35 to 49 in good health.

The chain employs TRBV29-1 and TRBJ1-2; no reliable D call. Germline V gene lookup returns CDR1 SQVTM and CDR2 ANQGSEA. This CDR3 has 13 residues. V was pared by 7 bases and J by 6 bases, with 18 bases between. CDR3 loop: CSDYPDPRDGYTF. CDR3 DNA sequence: TGCAGCGACTATCCAGACCCTAGGGATGGCTACACCTTC.

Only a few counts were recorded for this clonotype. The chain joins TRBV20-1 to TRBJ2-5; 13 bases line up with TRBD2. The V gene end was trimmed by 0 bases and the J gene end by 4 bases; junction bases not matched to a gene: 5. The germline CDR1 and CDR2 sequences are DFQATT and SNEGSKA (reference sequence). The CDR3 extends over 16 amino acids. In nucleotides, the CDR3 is TGCAGTGCTAGAGATCCTTGGACTAGCGGGAGAGAGACCCAGTACTTC. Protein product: CSARDPWTSGRETQYF.

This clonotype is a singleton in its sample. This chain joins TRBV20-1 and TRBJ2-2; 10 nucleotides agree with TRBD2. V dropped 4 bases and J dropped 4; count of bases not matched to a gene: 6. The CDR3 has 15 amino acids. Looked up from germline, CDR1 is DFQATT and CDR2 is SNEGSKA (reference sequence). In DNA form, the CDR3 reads TGCAGTGCTATCCAACGGACTAGCGGCACCGGGGAGCTGTTTTTT. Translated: CSAIQRTSGTGELFF.

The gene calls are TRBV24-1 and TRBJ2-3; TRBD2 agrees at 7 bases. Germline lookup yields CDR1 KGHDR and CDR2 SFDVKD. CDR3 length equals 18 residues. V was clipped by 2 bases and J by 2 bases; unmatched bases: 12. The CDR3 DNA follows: TGTGCCACCAGTGATTGGGGTGTTCGGGGAGGGACCACAGATACGCAGTATTTT. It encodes CATSDWGVRGGTTDTQYF.

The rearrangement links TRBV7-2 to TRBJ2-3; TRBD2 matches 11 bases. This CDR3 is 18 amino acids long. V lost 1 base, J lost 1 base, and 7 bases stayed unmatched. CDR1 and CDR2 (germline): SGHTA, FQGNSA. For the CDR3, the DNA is TGTGCCAGCAGCTTAGGTTCACTACTAGCGGGGGGCACAGATACGCAGTATTTT. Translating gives CASSLGSLLAGGTDTQYF.

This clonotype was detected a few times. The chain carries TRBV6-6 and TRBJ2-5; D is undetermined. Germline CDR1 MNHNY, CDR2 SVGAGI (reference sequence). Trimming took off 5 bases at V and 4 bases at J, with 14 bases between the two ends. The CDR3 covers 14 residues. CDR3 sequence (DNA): TGTGCCAGCAGTAACCCTGGGGTTAGAGAGACCCAGTACTTC. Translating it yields CASSNPGVRETQYF.

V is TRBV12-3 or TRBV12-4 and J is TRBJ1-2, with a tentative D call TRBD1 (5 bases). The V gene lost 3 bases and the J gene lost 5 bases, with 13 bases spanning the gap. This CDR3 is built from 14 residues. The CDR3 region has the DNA TGTGCCAGCAGTTTTAAGGGACCCAGTTATGGCTACACCTTC. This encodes CASSFKGPSYGYTF.

Written as DNA, the CDR3 is TGTGCCAGCAGCTTATCCCCCGCAGAATCTGTCTATGGCTACACCTTC. Its translation is CASSLSPAESVYGYTF. The V call is TRBV7-6, the J call TRBJ1-2; D call uncertain. This CDR3 spans 16 amino acids. Between the trimmed V and J ends, which lost 2 bases and 4 bases, there was a span of 17 bases. The germline V gene encodes CDR1 SGHVS and CDR2 FNYEAQ.

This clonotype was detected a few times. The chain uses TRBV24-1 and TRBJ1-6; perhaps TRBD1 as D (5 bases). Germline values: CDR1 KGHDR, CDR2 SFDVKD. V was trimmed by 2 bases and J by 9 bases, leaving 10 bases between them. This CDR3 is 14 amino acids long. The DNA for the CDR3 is TGTGCCACCAGTGATTCGACAGCGGCTTCACCCCTCCACTTT. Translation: CATSDSTAASPLHF.

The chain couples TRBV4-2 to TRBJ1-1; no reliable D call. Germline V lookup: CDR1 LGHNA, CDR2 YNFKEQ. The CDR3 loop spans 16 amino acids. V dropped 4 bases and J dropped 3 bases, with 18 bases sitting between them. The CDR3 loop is CASSPPLGRLHTEAFF. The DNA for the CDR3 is TGTGCCAGCAGCCCTCCCCTCGGACGGTTGCACACTGAAGCTTTCTTT.

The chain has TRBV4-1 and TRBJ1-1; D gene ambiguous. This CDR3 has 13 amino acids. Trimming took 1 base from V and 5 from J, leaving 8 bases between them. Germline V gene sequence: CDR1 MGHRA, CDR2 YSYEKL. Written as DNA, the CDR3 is TGCGCCAGCAGCCAAGGGGGTGAAACTGAAGCTTTCTTT. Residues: CASSQGGETEAFF.

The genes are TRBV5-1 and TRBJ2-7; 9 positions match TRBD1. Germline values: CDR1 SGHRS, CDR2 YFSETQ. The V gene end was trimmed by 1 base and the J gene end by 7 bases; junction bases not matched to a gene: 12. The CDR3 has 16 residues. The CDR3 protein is CASSLLDRGTYNEQYF. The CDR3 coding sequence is TGCGCCAGCAGCTTGTTGGACAGGGGTACCTACAATGAGCAGTACTTC.

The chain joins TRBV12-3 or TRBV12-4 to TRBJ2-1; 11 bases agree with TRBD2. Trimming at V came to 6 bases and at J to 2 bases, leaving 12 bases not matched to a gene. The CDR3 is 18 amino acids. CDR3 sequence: CASSGKTSGGRTYNEQFF. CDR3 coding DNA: TGTGCCAGCAGCGGAAAAACTAGCGGGGGTCGCACCTACAATGAGCAGTTCTTC.

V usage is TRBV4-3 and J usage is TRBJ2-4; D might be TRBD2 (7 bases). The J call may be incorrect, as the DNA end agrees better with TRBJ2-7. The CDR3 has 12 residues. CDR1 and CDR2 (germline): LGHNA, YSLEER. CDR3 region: CATGAGVGEQYF. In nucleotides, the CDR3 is TGCGCCACAGGGGCGGGGGTCGGCGAGCAGTACTTC.

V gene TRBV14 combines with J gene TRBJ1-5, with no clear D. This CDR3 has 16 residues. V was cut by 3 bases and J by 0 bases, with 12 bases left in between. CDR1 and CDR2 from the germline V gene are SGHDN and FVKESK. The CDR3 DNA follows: TGTGCCAGCAGCCATCCTGACATTCTTAGCAATCAGCCCCAGCATTTT. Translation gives CASSHPDILSNQPQHF.